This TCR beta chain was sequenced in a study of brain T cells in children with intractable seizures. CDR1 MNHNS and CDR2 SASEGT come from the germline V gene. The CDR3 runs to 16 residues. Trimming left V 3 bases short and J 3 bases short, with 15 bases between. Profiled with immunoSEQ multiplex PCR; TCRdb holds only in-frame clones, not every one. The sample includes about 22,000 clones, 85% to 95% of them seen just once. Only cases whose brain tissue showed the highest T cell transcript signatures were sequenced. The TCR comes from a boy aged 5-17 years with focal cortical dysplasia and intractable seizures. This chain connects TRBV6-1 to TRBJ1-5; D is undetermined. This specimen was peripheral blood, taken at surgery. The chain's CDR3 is CASSEDLSWDNQPQHF. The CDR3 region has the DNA TGTGCCAGCAGTGAGGACCTTTCTTGGGACAATCAGCCCCAGCATTTT.